This is a list of T cell receptor beta chains from one sample in a study of blood T cell repertoires in COVID-19. The table came from immunoSEQ multiplex PCR; TCRdb's copy has only in-frame clones and leaves some out. The profile covers approximately 300,000 clones, with 70% to 90% appearing a single time and around 4.1% taken by the ten largest. Sequencing was carried out using peripheral blood. The receptors originated from a woman between 45 and 60 years old with active or convalescent COVID-19. Each CDR3 is given with its conserved first and last residue. Fields, in order: J gene, D gene, V gene, clone size, CDR3 length, CDR3 protein, CDR3 DNA. The D gene is left open where the match is weak. Not every row has a clone size; where given, it reads once, few, many or a size class.

>TRBJ1-1|TRBD1|TRBV7-9|once|14
CASSRTGVNTEAFF
TGTGCCAGCAGCCGTACAGGGGTGAACACTGAAGCTTTCTTT
>TRBJ1-4|.|TRBV29-1|.|14
CSVEGQGSLGKLFF
TGCAGCGTTGAAGGCCAGGGGAGTTTGGGGAAACTGTTTTTT
>TRBJ1-5|.|TRBV4-2|.|14
CASSQDGRGQPQHF
TGTGCCAGCAGCCAAGATGGGAGGGGCCAGCCCCAGCATTTT
>TRBJ2-1|.|TRBV24-1|.|11
CATSDLTEQFF
TGTGCCACCAGTGATTTAACAGAGCAGTTCTTC
>TRBJ1-1|.|TRBV5-1|.|14
CASSWAQGGTEAFF
TGCGCCAGCAGCTGGGCTCAGGGTGGGACTGAAGCTTTCTTT
>TRBJ2-3|TRBD2|TRBV3-1/TRBV3-2|.|14
CASSQGTSGSLQYF
TGTGCCAGCAGCCAGGGGACTAGCGGGAGTTTACAGTATTTT
>TRBJ1-1|.|TRBV6-5|.|14
CASILGVGNTEAFF
TGTGCCAGCATCCTAGGGGTGGGGAACACTGAAGCTTTCTTT
>TRBJ2-3|TRBD2|TRBV5-1|.|17
CASSTGTSGSSPDTQYF
TGCGCCAGCAGCACCGGGACTAGCGGGAGTTCTCCAGATACGCAGTATTTT
>TRBJ2-7|.|TRBV20-1|.|15
CSASQPGGKSYEQYF
TGCAGTGCTAGTCAACCAGGCGGGAAGTCCTACGAGCAGTACTTC
>TRBJ2-1|TRBD2|TRBV5-1|.|15
CASSPQLAGGNEQFF
TGCGCCAGCAGCCCGCAACTAGCGGGAGGAAATGAGCAGTTCTTC
>TRBJ1-3|.|TRBV6-6|.|15
CASTLSTGSGNTIYF
TGTGCCAGCACCCTTTCTACGGGCTCTGGAAACACCATATATTTT
>TRBJ2-2|.|TRBV4-2|.|15
CASSQERTNGGELFF
TGTGCCAGCAGCCAAGAGCGAACTAACGGCGGGGAGCTGTTTTTT
>TRBJ2-1|TRBD2|TRBV30|.|16
CAWRDRSGSSYNEQFF
TGTGCCTGGAGAGACCGCAGCGGGAGCTCCTACAATGAGCAGTTCTTC
>TRBJ1-2|.|TRBV28|.|14
CASSLAPGQGGYTF
TGTGCCAGCAGTTTAGCCCCCGGGCAGGGGGGCTACACCTTC
>TRBJ2-1|TRBD2|TRBV5-3|.|16
CARSRILAGLYNEQFF
TGTGCCAGAAGCCGGATCCTAGCGGGTCTCTACAATGAGCAGTTCTTC
>TRBJ2-7|TRBD2|TRBV30|.|12
CASPLAGGEQYF
TGTGCCTCCCCACTAGCGGGAGGCGAGCAGTACTTC
>TRBJ2-7|.|TRBV5-1|.|14
CASSLEAGTYEQYF
TGCGCCAGCAGCTTGGAGGCAGGGACCTACGAGCAGTACTTC
>TRBJ1-4|TRBD1|TRBV5-1|.|16
CASSVGTGRRGEKLFF
TGCGCCAGCAGCGTAGGGACAGGTCGAAGGGGAGAAAAACTGTTTTTT
>TRBJ1-2|.|TRBV7-3|.|13
CASSFGPGEGYTF
TGTGCCAGCAGCTTTGGGCCCGGGGAGGGCTACACCTTC
>TRBJ2-7|TRBD2|TRBV5-1|.|14
CARRGGGGGDEQYF
TGCGCCCGCCGCGGGGGAGGTGGGGGGGACGAGCAGTACTTC